What follows is one T cell receptor (beta chain) and its context. Its antigen is not identified. V shed 3 bases and J shed 0 bases, with 14 bases lying between them. This CDR3 is 16 amino acids long. CDR1 and CDR2 (germline): GTSNPN, SVGIG (reference sequence). PCR involved 60 Vbeta and 13 Jbeta primers. Assay used: immunoSEQ multiplex PCR; TCRdb lists only in-frame clones, some missing. The sample carries 100,000 to 150,000 clones, about 80% recorded once. The entry originates in a study of cytomegalovirus exposure and HLA in healthy donors. Each donor was healthy, and each was a bone marrow donor. Study-wide points: What a later analysis showed was that several of the most significant clusters appeared linked to common viral pathogens.

Sequences were obtained from PBMCs. The chain employs TRBV30 and TRBJ2-2, with a tentative D call TRBD2 (7 bases). The source is a woman aged 45 to 65 in good health and CMV-seropositive. CDR3 nucleotides: TGTGCCTGGAGCCCGGGGGGCCCGACGAACACCGGGGAGCTGTTTTTT. It encodes CAWSPGGPTNTGELFF.